Following are 5 T cell receptor beta chains from one sample sequenced in a study of monozygotic twins with inflammatory bowel disease (dated by TCRdb to about 2019). Libraries were prepared through 5' RACE. Instrument on record: Illumina HiSeq 2500. Following reprocessing of the reads by TCRdb, the data hold one row per CDR3 protein sequence and no DNA is available. The table held for this sample gives about 380,000 distinct CDR3 sequences. Around 2.6% of the sample is in the top ten clones. Sample: blood. The origin of the receptors is a human donor with ulcerative colitis or Crohn's disease, or a healthy co-twin of an affected twin (not recorded which).

The chain is built from TRBV13 and TRBJ2-2. Germline-derived CDR1 and CDR2 are PRHDT and FYEKMQ (reference sequence). The CDR3 is 15 amino acids. CDR3 in amino acids: CASSSFLGAAGELFF.

V usage is TRBV6-2 or TRBV6-3 and J usage is TRBJ1-1; TCRdb lists TRBD1, though no DNA is available to test this call. This CDR3 has 14 amino acids. The germline V gene encodes CDR1 MNHEY and CDR2 SVGEGT. The CDR3 protein is CASRATLEGTEAFF.

The V and J genes are TRBV24-1 and TRBJ2-1; TCRdb reports TRBD2, a call that lacks DNA to check it against. The CDR3 has 14 residues. Germline assignment: CDR1 KGHDR and CDR2 SFDVKD. CDR3 region: CATSDVRARNEQFF.

The chain employs TRBV5-4 and TRBJ1-1. CDR3 size: 12 residues. The germline CDR1 and CDR2 sequences are SGHNT and YYREEE (reference sequence). This chain's CDR3 is CASSLTNLEAFF.

This chain joins TRBV9 and TRBJ2-1; absent DNA, TCRdb's TRBD1 call cannot be checked. This CDR3 contains 18 residues. Per the germline V gene, CDR1 is SGDLS and CDR2 is YYNGEE. The CDR3 protein is CASSEGGDWTARYNEQFF.